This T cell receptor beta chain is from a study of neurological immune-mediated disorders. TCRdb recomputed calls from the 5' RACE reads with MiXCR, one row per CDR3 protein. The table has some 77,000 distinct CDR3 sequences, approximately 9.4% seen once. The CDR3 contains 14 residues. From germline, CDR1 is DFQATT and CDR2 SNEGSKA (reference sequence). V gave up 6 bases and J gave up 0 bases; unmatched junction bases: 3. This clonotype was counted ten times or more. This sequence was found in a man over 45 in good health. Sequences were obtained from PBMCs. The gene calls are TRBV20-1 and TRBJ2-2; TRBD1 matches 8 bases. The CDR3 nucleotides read TGCAGTGCGCAGACAGGGGCGAACACCGGGGAGCTGTTTTTT. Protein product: CSAQTGANTGELFF.